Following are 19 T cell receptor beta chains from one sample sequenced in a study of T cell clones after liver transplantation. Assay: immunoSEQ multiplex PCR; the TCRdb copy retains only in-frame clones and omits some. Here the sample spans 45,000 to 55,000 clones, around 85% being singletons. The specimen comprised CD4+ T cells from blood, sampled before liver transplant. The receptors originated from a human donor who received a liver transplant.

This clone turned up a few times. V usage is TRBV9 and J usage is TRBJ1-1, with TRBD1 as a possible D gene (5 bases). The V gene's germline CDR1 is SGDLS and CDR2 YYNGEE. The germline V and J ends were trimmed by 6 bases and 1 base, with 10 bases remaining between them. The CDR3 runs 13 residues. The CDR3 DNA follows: TGTGCCAGCACCGGACATCAGAACACTGAAGCTTTCTTT. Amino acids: CASTGHQNTEAFF.

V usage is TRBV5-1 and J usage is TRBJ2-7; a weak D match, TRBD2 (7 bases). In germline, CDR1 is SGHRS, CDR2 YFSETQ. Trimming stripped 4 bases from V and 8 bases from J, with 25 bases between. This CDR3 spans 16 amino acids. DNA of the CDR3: TGCGCCAGCAGCCGTAAGGGAGGGGGGCGAAGGTTCAAGCAGTACTTC. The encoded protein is CASSRKGGGRRFKQYF.

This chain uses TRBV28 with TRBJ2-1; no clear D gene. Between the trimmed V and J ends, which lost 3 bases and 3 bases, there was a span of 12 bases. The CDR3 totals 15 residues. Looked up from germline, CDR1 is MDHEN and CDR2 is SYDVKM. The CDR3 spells CASSLLERFYNEQFF. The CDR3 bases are TGTGCCAGCAGTTTGCTCGAGCGCTTCTACAATGAGCAGTTCTTC. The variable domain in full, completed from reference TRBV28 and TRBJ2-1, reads DVKVTQSSRYLVKRTGEKVFLECVQDMDHENMFWYRQDPGLGLRLIYFSYDVKMKEKGDIPEGYSVSREKKERFSLILESASTNQTSMYLCASSLLERFYNEQFFGPGTRLTVL.

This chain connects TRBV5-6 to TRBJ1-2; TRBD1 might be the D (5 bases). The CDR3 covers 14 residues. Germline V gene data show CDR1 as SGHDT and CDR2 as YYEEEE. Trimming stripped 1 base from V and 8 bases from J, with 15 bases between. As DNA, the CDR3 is TGTGCCAGCAGCTTGCTTGGGGCAGGAGAGGGCTACACCTTC. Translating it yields CASSLLGAGEGYTF.

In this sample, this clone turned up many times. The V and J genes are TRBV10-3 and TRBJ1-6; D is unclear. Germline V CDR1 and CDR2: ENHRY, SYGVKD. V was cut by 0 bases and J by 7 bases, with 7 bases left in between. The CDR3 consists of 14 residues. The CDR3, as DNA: TGTGCCATCAGTGAGTCCGGACCGAATTCACCCCTCCACTTT. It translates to CAISESGPNSPLHF.

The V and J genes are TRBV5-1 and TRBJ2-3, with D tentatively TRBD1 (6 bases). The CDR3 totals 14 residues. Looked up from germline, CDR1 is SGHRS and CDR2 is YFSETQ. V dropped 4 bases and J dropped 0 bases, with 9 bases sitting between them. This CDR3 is CASSRGGSTDTQYF. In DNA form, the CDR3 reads TGCGCCAGCAGCCGAGGGGGTAGCACAGATACGCAGTATTTT.

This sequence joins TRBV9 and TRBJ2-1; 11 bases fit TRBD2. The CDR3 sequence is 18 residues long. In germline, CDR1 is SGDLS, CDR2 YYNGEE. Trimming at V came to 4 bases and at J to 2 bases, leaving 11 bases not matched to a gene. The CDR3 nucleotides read TGTGCCAGCAGCCCCCGACTAGCGGGAAATGACCCCTACAATGAGCAGTTCTTC. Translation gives CASSPRLAGNDPYNEQFF.

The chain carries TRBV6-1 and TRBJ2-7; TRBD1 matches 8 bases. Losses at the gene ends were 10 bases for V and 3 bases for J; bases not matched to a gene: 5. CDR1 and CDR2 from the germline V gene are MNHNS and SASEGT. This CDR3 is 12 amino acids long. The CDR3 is CANGQGVYEQYF. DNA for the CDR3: TGTGCCAATGGACAGGGAGTCTACGAGCAGTACTTC.

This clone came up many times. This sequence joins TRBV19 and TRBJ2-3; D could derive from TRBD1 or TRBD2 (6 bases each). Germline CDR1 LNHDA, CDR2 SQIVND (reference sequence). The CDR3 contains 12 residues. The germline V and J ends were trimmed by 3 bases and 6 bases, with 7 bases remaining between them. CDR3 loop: CASSMGGDTQYF. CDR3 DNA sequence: TGTGCCAGTAGTATGGGGGGCGATACGCAGTATTTT.

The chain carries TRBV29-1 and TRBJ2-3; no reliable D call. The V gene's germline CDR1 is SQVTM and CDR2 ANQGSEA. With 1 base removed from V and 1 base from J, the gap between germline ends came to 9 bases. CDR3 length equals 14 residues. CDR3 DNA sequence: TGCAGCGTTGAAGTGGCGCAGCGCACAGATACGCAGTATTTT. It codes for CSVEVAQRTDTQYF.

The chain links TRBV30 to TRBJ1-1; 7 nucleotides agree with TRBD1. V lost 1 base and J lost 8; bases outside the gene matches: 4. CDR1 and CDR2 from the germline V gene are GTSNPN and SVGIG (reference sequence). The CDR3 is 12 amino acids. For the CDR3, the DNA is TGTGCCTGGAGTGCCTCGGACAGGGAAGCTTTCTTT. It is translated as CAWSASDREAFF. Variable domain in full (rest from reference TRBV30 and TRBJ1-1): SQTIHQWPATLVQPVGSPLSLECTVEGTSNPNLYWYRQAAGRGLQLLFYSVGIGQISSEVPQNLSASRPQDRQFILSSKKLLLSDSGFYLCAWSASDREAFFGQGTRLTVV.

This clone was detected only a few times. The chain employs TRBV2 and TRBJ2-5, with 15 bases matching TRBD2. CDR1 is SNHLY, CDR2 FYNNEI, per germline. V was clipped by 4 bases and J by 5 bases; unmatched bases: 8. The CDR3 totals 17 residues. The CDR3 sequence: CASSGGLAGGQVETQYF. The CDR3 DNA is TGTGCCAGCAGTGGGGGACTAGCGGGGGGCCAGGTGGAGACCCAGTACTTC.

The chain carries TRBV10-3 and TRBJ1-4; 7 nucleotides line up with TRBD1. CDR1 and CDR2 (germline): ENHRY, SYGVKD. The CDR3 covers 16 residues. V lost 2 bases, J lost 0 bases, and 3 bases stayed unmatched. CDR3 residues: CAISERDSATNEKLFF. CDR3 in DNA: TGTGCCATCAGTGAGAGGGACAGTGCAACTAATGAAAAACTGTTTTTT.

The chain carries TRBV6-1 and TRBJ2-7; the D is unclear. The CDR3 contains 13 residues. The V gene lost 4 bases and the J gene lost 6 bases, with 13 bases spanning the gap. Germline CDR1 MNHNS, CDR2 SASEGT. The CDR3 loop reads CASSAPSKPEQYF. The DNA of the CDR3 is TGTGCCAGCAGTGCCCCCTCAAAACCCGAGCAGTACTTC.

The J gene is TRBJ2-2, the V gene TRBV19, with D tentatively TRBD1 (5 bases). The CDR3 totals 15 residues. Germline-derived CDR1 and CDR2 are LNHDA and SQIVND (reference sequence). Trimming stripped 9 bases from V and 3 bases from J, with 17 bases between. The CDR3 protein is CASNQGRRDTGELFF. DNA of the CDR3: TGTGCCAGCAACCAGGGTAGAAGGGACACCGGGGAGCTGTTTTTT.

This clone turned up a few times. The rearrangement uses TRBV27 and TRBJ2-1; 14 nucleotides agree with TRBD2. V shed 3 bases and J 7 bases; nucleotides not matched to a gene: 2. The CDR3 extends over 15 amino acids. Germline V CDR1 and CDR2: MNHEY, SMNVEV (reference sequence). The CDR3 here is CASSLGLAGVNEQFF. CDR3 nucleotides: TGTGCCAGCAGTTTGGGACTAGCGGGAGTGAATGAGCAGTTCTTC.

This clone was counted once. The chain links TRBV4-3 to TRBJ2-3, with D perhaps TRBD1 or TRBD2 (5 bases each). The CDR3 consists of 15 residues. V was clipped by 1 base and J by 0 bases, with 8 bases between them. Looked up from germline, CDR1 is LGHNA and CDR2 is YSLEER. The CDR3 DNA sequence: TGCGCCAGCAGCCAAGGGGACGGGAGCACAGATACGCAGTATTTT. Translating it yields CASSQGDGSTDTQYF.

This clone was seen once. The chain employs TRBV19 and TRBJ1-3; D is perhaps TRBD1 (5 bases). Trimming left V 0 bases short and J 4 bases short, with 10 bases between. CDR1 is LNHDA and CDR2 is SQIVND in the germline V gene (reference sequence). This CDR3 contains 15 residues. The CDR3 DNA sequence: TGTGCCAGTAGTATAGATCGGGACGTCGGAAACACCATATATTTT. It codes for CASSIDRDVGNTIYF. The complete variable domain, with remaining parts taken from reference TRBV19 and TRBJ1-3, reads DGGITQSPKYLFRKEGQNVTLSCEQNLNHDAMYWYRQDPGQGLRLIYYSQIVNDFQKGDIAEGYSVSREKKESFPLTVTSAQKNPTAFYLCASSIDRDVGNTIYFGEGSWLTVV.

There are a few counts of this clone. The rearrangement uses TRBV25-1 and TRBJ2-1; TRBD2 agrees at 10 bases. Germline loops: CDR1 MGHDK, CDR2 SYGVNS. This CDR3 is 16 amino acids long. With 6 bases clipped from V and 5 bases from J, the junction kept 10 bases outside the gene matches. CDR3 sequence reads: CASRELRTSGDNEQFF. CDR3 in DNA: TGTGCCAGCAGAGAGCTTCGGACTAGCGGAGACAATGAGCAGTTCTTC.